This T cell receptor (beta chain) was sequenced for a study of spatial heterogeneity in lung cancer (dated by TCRdb to between 2019 and 2020). Context from the whole study: Beta-chain transcripts were consistently detected in greater numbers than alpha-chain transcripts, which likely reflected higher beta-chain transcript abundance. Nonsynonymous mutation counts, determined by whole-exome sequencing of tumor tissue, were related to features of the TCR repertoire. TCR transcript counts in tumor regions correlated strongly with a T cell transcriptional module score from matched bulk RNA-seq. In the raw uncorrected reads, each unique combination of TCR and UMI appeared on average more than ten times. Both alpha and beta chains were TCR-sequenced in samples taken at surgery, namely 220 tumor regions, around 61 matched nontumor lung samples and over 55 PBMC samples. The study quantitatively compared TCR alpha and beta repertoires across multiple tumor regions, matched nontumor lung and blood in non-small cell lung cancer. Study-wide conclusions, independent of this receptor: Counts of ubiquitous and regional expanded TCRs correlated with counts of ubiquitous and regional nonsynonymous mutations, respectively. TCR-seq coverage of tumor T cells was estimated at only 5.5% to 8.5% for alpha chains and 11% to 15% for beta chains. Additional single-cell paired TCR alpha and beta sequencing was considered necessary to confirm, at a functional level, the hypothesis that regional TCRs recognize regional mutations. A correlation was observed between the number of expanded intratumoral alpha and beta TCRs and the tumor nonsynonymous mutation count.

This clonotype was seen many times. No antigen is known for it. Base qualities are not provided; no much larger clone lies one nucleotide away. The library relied on 5' RACE. Sequencing was performed on a NextSeq 500. To allow correction of PCR and sequencing errors, the TCR library protocol tagged every TCR cDNA molecule with a unique molecular identifier. Concerning the study's data processing: TCR identification, UMI-based error correction and CDR3 extraction were performed with Decombinator tools. Expanded TCRs were defined as those above a frequency of 2 per 1,000, corresponding to the top 1% of the tumor frequency distribution. Expanded tumor TCRs statistically deemed absent (corrected P<0.05) from at least one tumor region were classed as regional, and all other expanded tumor TCRs were classed as ubiquitous. Renyi diversity was computed with the R vegan package after each repertoire had been subsampled 100 times to 5,000 TCRs. CDR3 similarity networks were built from amino acid triplet string-kernel similarity, with CDR3s being connected when pairwise similarity was above 0.82. The public reads were quality trimmed at Q25 with fastp and then assembled into clones with MiXCR by TCRdb, keeping productive beta chains. Identical CDR3 proteins give one entry, which carries the most common genes and DNA. The V and J calls shown here were made by TCRdb, not taken from the authors' results. The sample table holds over 15,000 distinct CDR3 sequences, of which 6.2% were seen once. The ten biggest clones cover 5.5% to 8% of the sample.

The CDR3 runs 15 residues from the cysteine to the phenylalanine. Just CDR3 DNA is preserved here, 45 bases in frame from base 1. Cut back by 3 bases and 0 bases, the V and J ends lie 10 bases apart. The germline V gene specifies SGHRS as CDR1 and YFSETQ as CDR2. The time point label of this sample denotes: sample taken at primary tumor resection. The donors were some 70 patients from the lung TRACERx cohort who had early-stage, untreated non-small cell lung cancer. Whole RNA extracted from tumor and nontumor lung tissue, or from cryopreserved PBMC samples, was used for TCR sequencing without cell sorting. Only patients with enough RNA available from two or more tumor regions were chosen for TCR sequencing. A lung pathologist reviewed the tumor and adjacent nontumor lung specimens before the specimens were selected.

Sequences were derived from lung tumor tissue, sampled at surgery. This receptor was taken from a male donor with early-stage non-small cell lung cancer. Recombination linked TRBV5-1 to TRBJ2-1; a tentative D call is TRBD1 (6 bases match). The DNA sequence follows: TGCGCCAGCAGCTCAGGGGTGAGCTCCTACAATGAGCAGTTCTTC. Protein translation: CASSSGVSSYNEQFF.